This T cell receptor (beta chain) was identified in a study of cytomegalovirus exposure and HLA in healthy donors. J gave up 1 base and V 1 base, and 8 bases lay outside the gene matches. The CDR3 is made up of 17 amino acids. CDR1 and CDR2 from the germline V gene are SGHDT and YYEEEE. Broader study findings: In vitro assays verified that three CMV-associated chains recognized CMV antigens specifically. Some TCR beta chains (around 160 of them) were listed as cytomegalovirus-associated. With high specificity and sensitivity, the classifier reportedly diagnosed cytomegalovirus status.

The data were produced by immunoSEQ multiplex PCR, yet TCRdb's version contains in-frame clones alone and is incomplete. This table holds 110,000 or so clones, around 83% found once. Donors were drawn from the roughly 110-subject validation cohort, separate from the roughly 700-subject first cohort. About this clone: The target antigen is unknown.

The sample consisted of PBMCs. V and J are TRBV5-6 and TRBJ1-1; 9 bases match TRBD1. The TCR comes from a woman aged 18-29 years in good health and CMV-seropositive. CDR3 coding DNA: TGTGCCAGCAGCTTGTTTGGCGGGACAGGGCCGAACACTGAAGCTTTCTTT. It yields the protein CASSLFGGTGPNTEAFF.